This record looks at one T cell receptor (beta chain) sequence and its context. It was with random hexamers that about 0.45 to 1 ug RNA was reverse transcribed. Via MiXCR, TCRdb re-called the immunoSEQ multiplex PCR reads, giving one row per CDR3 protein. The table has fewer than 350,000 distinct CDR3 sequences, 70% to 90% seen once. The sample belongs to a study of CD8 T cells in Susac syndrome. Sequencing of TCR beta, carried out with a high-throughput approach, was applied to CD8+ and CD4+ T cells from the blood. The CDR3 has 13 amino acids. The germline CDR1 and CDR2 sequences are WSHSY and SAAADI. V was pared by 6 bases and J by 0 bases, with 9 bases between.

The sequence was obtained from a human donor with multiple sclerosis. Material: CD8+ T cells from PBMCs. The chain uses TRBV10-2 and TRBJ2-7, with D uncertain. The CDR3 DNA follows: TGCGCCAGCAGAATCACTAACTCCTACGAGCAGTACTTC. Translated: CASRITNSYEQYF.